The source of this TCR beta chain is a study of graft-versus-host responses after intestinal transplantation. About the research overall: Those transplanted obtained multivisceral, liver-intestinal, or isolated intestinal grafts. Anti-thymocyte globulin induction, then tacrolimus and steroids for about 3 years, went to all recipients.

Study-level results: Among recipient marrow samples, GvH clones were found; some appeared first in ileum or blood. Patients who carried graft-donor T cell macrochimerism also had high graft-versus-host to host-versus-graft clonal ratios in their allografts.

This clone has only a few counts. Its cognate antigen is unknown. This CDR3 spans 14 amino acids. Germline loops: CDR1 SGHRS, CDR2 YFSETQ. J gave up 9 bases and V 4 bases, and 6 bases lay outside the gene matches. Clones were read by immunoSEQ multiplex PCR, and TCRdb kept only the in-frame ones, dropping some. The data show tens of thousands of clones, around four fifths seen once. The origin of this receptor is a human donor who received an intestinal transplant. Source: unstimulated CD8+ T cells sorted from spleen or lymph node cells, taken before intestinal transplant. The chain is built from TRBV5-1 and TRBJ1-6, with TRBD1 identical over 8 bases. The CDR3 DNA sequence: TGCGCCAGCAGCCCGGGGACAGGAACTTCACCCCTCCACTTT. This encodes CASSPGTGTSPLHF.